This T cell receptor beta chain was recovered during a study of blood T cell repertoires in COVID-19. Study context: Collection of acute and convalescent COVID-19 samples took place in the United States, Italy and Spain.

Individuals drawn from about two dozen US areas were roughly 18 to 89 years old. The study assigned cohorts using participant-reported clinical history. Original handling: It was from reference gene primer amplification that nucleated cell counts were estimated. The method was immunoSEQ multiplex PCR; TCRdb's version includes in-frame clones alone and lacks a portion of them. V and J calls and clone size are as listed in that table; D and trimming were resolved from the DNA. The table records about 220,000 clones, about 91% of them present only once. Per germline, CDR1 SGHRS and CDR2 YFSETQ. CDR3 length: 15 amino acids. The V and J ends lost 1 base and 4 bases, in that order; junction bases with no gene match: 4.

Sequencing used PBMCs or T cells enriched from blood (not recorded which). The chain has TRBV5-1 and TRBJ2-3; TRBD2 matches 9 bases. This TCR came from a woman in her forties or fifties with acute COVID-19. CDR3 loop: CASSLRGRAADTQYF. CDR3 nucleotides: TGCGCCAGCAGCTTGCGCGGGAGGGCCGCAGATACGCAGTATTTT.